The rows below give T cell receptor beta chains drawn from one sample of a study of shared clonotypes between healthy human individuals. This table comes from immunoSEQ multiplex PCR, and its TCRdb copy is limited to in-frame clones, with some not included. Of around 690,000 clones in the sample, less than 95% are singletons; the top ten hold around a third. Sequencing was carried out using memory CD8+ T cells from PBMCs. Receptors were obtained from a man younger than 35 in good health. Some clones in this sample may be carry-over from other donors' samples. Each CDR3 is given with its conserved first and last residue.

12 | TRBV29-1 | CSVEGQGPEAFF
15 | TRBV7-8 | CASSPWTSPAGELFF
15 | TRBV7-9 | CASSRSANSYNEQFF
15 | TRBV6-5 | CASSYGRASTDTQYF
13 | TRBV7-8 | CASSSGPRDIQYF
15 | TRBV10-3 | CAISAGQGATYEQYF
14 | TRBV7-8 | CASSLGQGADEQYF
14 | TRBV6-5 | CASSYSTQGEKLFF
17 | TRBV27 | CASSFGTGLGLNQPQHF
20 | TRBV10-3 | CAISDPTSGRAKGAWETQYF
13 | TRBV6-1 | CASSESPQGEQYF
15 | TRBV11-2 | CASSLDRDSSYEQYF
12 | TRBV11-2 | CASSFDLAEQFF
16 | TRBV9 | CASSGAAGTNTGELFF
13 | TRBV9 | CASSTKGGRKLFF
19 | TRBV10-3 | CAITNLPNTIGHDTDTQYF
13 | TRBV6-1 | CASRDRGWGEQYF
14 | TRBV6-1 | CASRGGTASYEQYF
14 | TRBV19 | CASSYTSGAYEQYF
17 | TRBV10-3 | CAISERGTGSLNTEAFF
14 | TRBV6-6 | CASIGGQSTGELFF
15 | TRBV7-2 | CASRMAGGRYNEQFF
14 | TRBV29-1 | CSPTGVSSYNEQFF
14 | TRBV5-1 | CASSLFRESDTQYF
15 | TRBV2 | CANFRASASTDTQYF
15 | TRBV29-1 | CSVERSGGGTDTQYF
18 | TRBV19 | CASSIGGTLKSLNQPQHF
15 | TRBV25-1 | CASSEWGDSYNEQFF
16 | TRBV2 | CASSEPFVGAKNIQYF
14 | TRBV4-3 | CASRDEIGNQPQHF
13 | TRBV28 | CASSLGSFQPQHF
14 | TRBV4-1 | CASRGTADTDTQYF
13 | TRBV6-1 | CASSQRASYEQYF
15 | TRBV9 | CASSVGTSILYEQYF
14 | TRBV28 | CASRPMGGVTEAFF
14 | TRBV7-9 | CASSLGGGTGELFF
14 | TRBV4-2 | CASGPTRVSPEQFF
18 | TRBV11-2 | CASSRTSGLQSSYNEQFF
15 | TRBV19 | CATAVGLLGGGGYTF
15 | TRBV9 | CASSASDASSYEQYF
15 | TRBV28 | CASSFPRGGRVEQYF
16 | TRBV5-1 | CAGRPKLAGVGNEQFF
13 | TRBV14 | CASSTGAGTEAFF